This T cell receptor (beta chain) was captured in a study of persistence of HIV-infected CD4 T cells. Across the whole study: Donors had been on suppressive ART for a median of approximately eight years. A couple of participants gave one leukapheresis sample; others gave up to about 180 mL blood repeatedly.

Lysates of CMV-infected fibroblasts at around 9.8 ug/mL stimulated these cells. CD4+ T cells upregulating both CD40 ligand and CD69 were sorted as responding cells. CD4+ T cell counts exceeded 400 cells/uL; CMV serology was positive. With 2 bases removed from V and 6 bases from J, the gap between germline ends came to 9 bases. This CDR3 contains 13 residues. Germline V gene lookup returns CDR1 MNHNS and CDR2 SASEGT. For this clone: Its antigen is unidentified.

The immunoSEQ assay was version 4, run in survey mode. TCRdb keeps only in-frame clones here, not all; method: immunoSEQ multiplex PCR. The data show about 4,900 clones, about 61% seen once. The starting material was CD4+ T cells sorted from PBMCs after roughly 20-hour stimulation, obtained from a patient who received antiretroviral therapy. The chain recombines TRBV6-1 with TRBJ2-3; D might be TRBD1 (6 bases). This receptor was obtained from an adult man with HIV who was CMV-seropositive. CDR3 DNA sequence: TGTGCCAGCAGTGAAACAGGGCGGGATACGCAGTATTTT. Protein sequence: CASSETGRDTQYF.